This paragraph reports one T cell receptor beta chain. The record originates from a study of T-cell reconstitution after alpha-beta-depleted transplantation in children. Deletions cut 10 bases from V and 1 base from J, with 16 bases between. There are 14 residues in the CDR3. Germline-derived CDR1 and CDR2 are LGHNA and YNFKEQ. Unique molecular identifiers were incorporated during preparation of the TCRbeta library. TCRdb ran MiXCR on the PCR reads and lists one entry per CDR3 protein. Here the sample spans 900,000 or so distinct CDR3 sequences, 16% being singletons. The specimen was PBMCs, mostly from graft donor cells, collected 360 days after TCRalphabeta/CD19-depleted stem cell transplant. The V gene is TRBV4-2, the J gene TRBJ2-5, with a tentative D call TRBD1 (5 bases). The source of this sequence is a male patient younger than 18 who had a stem cell transplant for acute lymphoblastic leukemia, so the T cells may come from the graft donor. CDR3 amino acids: CAIGPGLVQETQYF. Here the CDR3 DNA reads TGTGCCATCGGCCCAGGGCTAGTCCAAGAGACCCAGTACTTC.